This TCR beta chain came from a study of Ad26.COV2.S vaccination and SARS-CoV-2 variants (dated by TCRdb to about 2021). In terms of the full investigation: Donors in the vaccine arm were drawn from COV1001, a phase I-IIa trial of Ad26.COV2.S in healthy adults that was multicentre, randomized, double-blind and placebo-controlled. Ad26.COV2.S was administered intramuscularly at 5 x 10^10 or 1 x 10^11 viral particles, either as a single shot or as two shots given 56 days apart. Trial participants were randomized into five groups of five, in which low-dose or high-dose Ad26.COV2.S was given once or twice, or placebo was given on both occasions. Investigators did not know the trial group allocation while performing experiments and assessing outcomes. A total of 32 samples were included in the TCR-sequenced set, comprising roughly 20 Ad26.COV2.S vaccine recipients, 5 placebo recipients and 8 SARS-CoV-2 convalescent individuals. TCRbeta repertoire sequencing served as the tool for gauging how specific and how broad the SARS-CoV-2-reactive T cell receptors were following Ad26.COV2.S vaccination. The full study reports these points: After vaccination, spike-specific CD8+ and CD4+ T cell responses were reported to show substantial breadth. Comparing responses between vaccine doses or regimens was not something the study was powered to do. Vaccine and placebo recipients had comparable non-spike TCR breadth, which fits with the vaccine containing only spike. The authors noted that the TCR breadth and depth analyses may have underestimated total T cell responses. Compared with placebo recipients, Ad26.COV2.S recipients showed higher spike-specific TCR breadth (P = 0.0014).

In the paper's terms, the treatment or condition label means: some 19 received Ad26.COV2.S at low or high dose, single or two shots; roughly 5 received placebo; per-sample allocation not given. For vaccine and placebo recipients, repertoires were sequenced using samples collected on day 63 after the first injection. Between 29 July and 7 August 2020, Cohort 1b enrolled 25 adults aged 18-55 years at one site in Boston, USA. As a vaccine, Ad26.COV2.S was a replication-incompetent adenovirus type 26 vector that expressed a prefusion-stabilized SARS-CoV-2 spike protein derived from the original Wuhan strain. After removal of 6 bases from V and 8 bases from J, the junction retains 8 bases not matched to a gene. The germline V gene specifies SNHLY as CDR1 and FYNNEI as CDR2. The CDR3 goes from the cysteine to the phenylalanine over 13 residues. Only the CDR3 region is kept as DNA, spanning 39 bases read in frame from base 1.

As concerns this clone: This receptor's antigen is unknown. The input lacks base qualities; no much larger clone sits a single base away.

The immunoSEQ Assay was the method used to sequence TCRbeta CDR3 regions. After extraction, genomic DNA underwent amplification by bias-controlled multiplex PCR, followed by high-throughput sequencing. The authors processed their data as follows. To quantify the absolute abundance of every unique TCRbeta CDR3 region, sequences were collapsed and filtered. T cell fraction was estimated by normalizing TCRbeta template counts to usable DNA, with usable DNA measured through amplification of reference genes found in all nucleated cells. Repertoire TCRs were annotated as SARS-CoV-2-specific by exact matching of V gene, CDR3 amino acid sequence and J gene to a known reactive TCR set. The reference SARS-CoV-2 TCR set was obtained from MIRA and was filtered for enrichment in COVID-19-positive ImmuneCODE repertoires, whereby public or cross-reactive TCRs were removed. Using the MIRA antigens, annotated TCRs were further analysed by specific ORF or by position within an ORF. Breadth was defined as annotated unique rearrangements over total unique productive rearrangements; depth was the summed frequency of those rearrangements. Two-sided Wilcoxon rank-sum tests were applied when comparing TCR breadth between groups. TCRdb retrieved this table from immuneACCESS and kept in-frame rearrangements only. Not all clones are present; in checked studies, unresolved V genes account for under half, and no reason is known for the remainder. D and trimming come from the DNA, and the V and J calls and clone size come from that table. The sample table lists hundreds of thousands of clones, roughly 86% of them with a count of one. The ten largest make up about 3.5% of the sample.

The sequence was obtained from a person aged 18-60 years who received the Ad26.COV2.S COVID-19 vaccine or a placebo. The receptor chain draws on TRBV2 and TRBJ1-2; TRBD1 aligns with 8 central bases. Sequencing used peripheral blood, obtained in a trial of Ad26.COV2.S vaccine versus placebo. CDR3 reads: CASRGQGVGGYTF. The nucleotide sequence is TGTGCCAGCAGAGGACAGGGTGTGGGAGGCTACACCTTC.